This TCR beta chain was sequenced in a study of cytomegalovirus exposure and HLA in healthy donors (dated 2017 in TCRdb). About the study as a whole: In an earlier analysis of under 600 of the donors, 250 to 300 Gb of sequence data and approximately 120 million unique TCR beta sequences from about 180 million T cells were reported. About 300 gigabases of sequencing data and approximately 91 million unique TCR sequences made up an early release that covered nearly 650 HLA-typed donors. A later genetic analysis took genome-wide SNP genotypes for about 65% of the 666 donors and used that subset as a discovery cohort. The study aimed to test whether signatures of past pathogen exposure could be identified by cataloging public T cell receptors. To decide whether each TCR beta V gene segment behaved as functional or pseudogenic, an earlier analysis of 587 of the donors relied on high-throughput TCR beta sequencing. Class I and class II HLA loci were covered by the typing at four-digit resolution. The T cell repertoires of around 670 subjects were profiled by immunosequencing and related to cytomegalovirus serostatus. A handful of DR-DQ haplotypes were handled as single units for association and clustering because linkage in the cohort was strong. High-throughput TCR immunosequencing, statistical association of individual TCRs with disease status, and machine learning were combined to predict cytomegalovirus infection status. A later analysis re-analyzed previously published TCR beta repertoires from 600 to 850 donors and added high-resolution HLA genotyping to study TCR occurrence patterns. Of the 300 to 450 genotyped donors, more than 75% were placed in the genetic ancestry cluster associated with self-reported Caucasian donors. In the later analysis, no new phenotypic data were used to find candidate immune exposures; instead, reliance was placed on TCR beta sequences and their occurrence across donors. Donor age, sex, ethnicity and CMV serostatus were compiled together with the repertoire data. Across some 400 genotyped donors of the cohort, an average of approximately 220,000 unique TCR beta nucleotide sequences per donor were sequenced, and approximately 17% of those sequences were non-productive. Typing coverage differed by locus: A, B, C, DRB1 and DQB1 were typed in about 629-630 donors, DQA1 in 522, DPA1 in 600 to 610, and DPB1 in 450 to 480. Every discovery cohort repertoire had been produced on one sequencing platform. Along with the roughly 670-subject first cohort, a separate validation cohort of approximately 110 different subjects was used.

Here is what the overall study found, with its caveats: Broadly in line with IMGT annotations, most TCR beta V segments showed up in productive rearrangements about 87% or about 30% of the time in an earlier analysis of about 500 of the donors. Linkage disequilibrium might explain the correlated functional status among segregating V segments, but an unknown experimental factor could not be ruled out. This cohort had only TCR beta chains sequenced, and the lack of alpha or paired-chain data limited which features could be detected. HLA typing was unavailable for some donors at each locus, so association tests used only the typed subset. The earlier analysis of about 600 of the donors excluded some 16 rarely observed V segments, including chromosome 9 orphons, because counts were too low. A cluster of highly shared sequence variants was judged likely to be a technical artifact of the sequencing pipeline. Most TCR sequences were seen in very few donors, while some public TCRs were found in many individuals. A later analysis found that TCR association rates varied across HLA loci, with DRB1 alleles showing the most associated TCRs and HLA-C alleles the fewest. A later genetic analysis reported fewer N-insertions in productive TCRs among donors in an Asian-associated ancestry cluster than the roughly 700-donor mean. According to a later analysis, parvovirus B19, influenza, CMV and Epstein-Barr virus appeared linked to several top co-occurrence clusters. At a false discovery rate of 0.05, a later analysis linked approximately 18,000 TCR beta sequences to specific HLA alleles. A further reported finding was that TCR beta sequences accurately predicted the HLA-A and HLA-B alleles for most subjects in the first cohort. In the study, around 160 TCR beta chains were listed as associated with cytomegalovirus. A few of the identified cytomegalovirus-associated TCR beta chains were confirmed in vitro to be specific for cytomegalovirus antigens. V-gene and J-gene trimming of TCR beta chains was associated with a missense DCLRE1C variant in a later genetic analysis, and the association was replicated in an independent cohort. Sequencing depth was assumed to be roughly uniform across donors in the presence/absence analyses, though that assumption may not hold. Immune exposure information for the cohort was limited to CMV serostatus. It was suggested by the authors that the approach could potentially be generalized to other disease states and immunological phenotypes. In a later analysis, most CMV-associated TCR beta chains were found to appear HLA-restricted, with HLA associations seemingly driven largely by CMV exposure. When HLA alleles, especially DR and DQ, strongly co-occurred, attributing TCR associations to individual alleles was difficult. Some IMGT-functional V segments, including TRBV6-2 and TRBV6-3, could not be distinguished by the 87-base-pair reads and were therefore excluded. In a later analysis, HLA-associated TCR beta chains showed more clonal expansion and lower generation probabilities than non-associated chains that were equally common. The classifier was reported to diagnose cytomegalovirus status with high specificity and sensitivity in both the original cohort and the validation cohort.

This clone was observed a handful of times. Its recognized antigen is unknown. There are no base qualities to consult, and no much larger clone falls within one base. The cohort consisted of 600 or so healthy bone marrow donors. At the time of sampling, all cohort members were nominally healthy, though unrecorded immune exposures were likely present. The donor was CMV seropositive and belonged to the group of 250 to 300 seropositive cohort members. Every donor gave a peripheral blood sample, and the peripheral blood mononuclear cells from that sample were used for TCR beta sequencing. The Qiagen DNeasy Blood Extraction Kit was used to extract genomic DNA from the blood cell samples. The protocol used for the library was the immunoSEQ multiplex PCR assay. The multiplex PCR relied on a mix of 60 forward primers for TCR Vbeta segments and 13 reverse primers for TCR Jbeta segments. A multiplex PCR assay on genomic DNA amplified the CDR3 region of rearranged TCR beta genes. On the Illumina HiSeq System, the amplified TCR beta libraries were sequenced as 87-base-pair reads. The original methods were these. In a later analysis, roughly 80 million unique TCR beta chains were counted across the 650 to 750 repertoires, and some 10 million of these chains were shared by at least two donors. To remove PCR and sequencing errors, raw reads were error-corrected and collapsed into unique sequences using a nearest-neighbor algorithm that merged closely related sequences. Alignment of CDR3 sequences to IMGT reference sequences was used to assign V, D and J gene segments. Each retained sequence needed at least a six-nucleotide match to both a V gene segment and a J gene segment. Rearrangements were classified as productive when the CDR3 lacked stop codons and remained in frame with V and J, and all other rearrangements were classified as non-productive. CDR3 was defined according to IMGT convention as the region running from the second conserved V-encoded cysteine to the conserved J-encoded phenylalanine. In an earlier analysis of around 640 of the donors, sequences lacking an unambiguous match to a single V gene segment were excluded. An earlier analysis of fewer than 750 of the donors called V segments functional above 56.7% productive rearrangements and segregating when the between-donor standard deviation exceeded 5%. A statistical classification framework was developed to diagnose cytomegalovirus status using the catalog of TCR beta chain sequences. In a later analysis, TCR nucleotide sequences were compared against IMGT/GENE-DB human TR gene sequences so that V and J genes could be assigned. Using the TCRdist pipeline, a later analysis assigned CDR3 sequences along with most-parsimonious VDJ recombination scenarios. In a later analysis, every TCR beta chain was defined by the combination of its CDR3 amino acid sequence and its V-gene family, and reads without a unique V-gene family were dropped. In a later analysis, nearly 600 highly shared, low-generation-probability nucleotide sequences were removed to address suspected cross-contamination and a sequencing artifact. For each public chain, a later analysis derived a clonal expansion index from normalized ranks of inferred template counts within each repertoire. Generation probabilities in a later analysis came from a VDJ recombination model fitted to out-of-frame rearrangements, and those results were checked against IGoR. In a later analysis, hypergeometric tests were used to score TCR-TCR, TCR-HLA and TCR-CMV co-occurrence, with a repertoire-size bias correction applied to TCR pairs. To estimate false discovery rates, a later analysis permuted the HLA or CMV assignments 20 times. In a later analysis, co-occurring TCRs were grouped with DBSCAN, and TCRdist sequence similarity was added when clustering was performed within HLA-allele-positive subsets. Co-occurrence clustering excluded repertoires with fewer than 30,000 or more than 120,000 public chains, plus five with anomalous nucleotide sharing. In its TCRdb copy, this immuneACCESS table keeps in-frame sequences only and misses some clones. Where compared with another copy, unresolved V genes explain less than half of these, and the others have no known cause. Clonal size and the V and J genes are those of that table, whereas D and trimming came from the DNA. This sample has approximately 180,000 clones in its table, and 9.5% to 15% of those were observed once. Of the sample, about 8% is held by the ten largest clones.

The CDR3 contains 14 residues, cysteine and phenylalanine counted. Only the CDR3 DNA stays, 42 bases, in frame from base 1. From the germline V gene, CDR1 is ENHRY and CDR2 is SYGVKD. Clipping removes 6 bases from V and 4 bases from J, with 6 as the unmatched junction base count. The rearranged segments are TRBV10-3 and TRBJ1-3; 7 nucleotides in the junction match TRBD1. Source material: PBMCs. The receptor's source is a man aged 50-60 years in good health and CMV-seropositive. The CDR3 loop reads CAISFTGEGNTIYF. The bases are TGTGCCATCAGCTTTACAGGGGAAGGAAACACCATATATTTT.